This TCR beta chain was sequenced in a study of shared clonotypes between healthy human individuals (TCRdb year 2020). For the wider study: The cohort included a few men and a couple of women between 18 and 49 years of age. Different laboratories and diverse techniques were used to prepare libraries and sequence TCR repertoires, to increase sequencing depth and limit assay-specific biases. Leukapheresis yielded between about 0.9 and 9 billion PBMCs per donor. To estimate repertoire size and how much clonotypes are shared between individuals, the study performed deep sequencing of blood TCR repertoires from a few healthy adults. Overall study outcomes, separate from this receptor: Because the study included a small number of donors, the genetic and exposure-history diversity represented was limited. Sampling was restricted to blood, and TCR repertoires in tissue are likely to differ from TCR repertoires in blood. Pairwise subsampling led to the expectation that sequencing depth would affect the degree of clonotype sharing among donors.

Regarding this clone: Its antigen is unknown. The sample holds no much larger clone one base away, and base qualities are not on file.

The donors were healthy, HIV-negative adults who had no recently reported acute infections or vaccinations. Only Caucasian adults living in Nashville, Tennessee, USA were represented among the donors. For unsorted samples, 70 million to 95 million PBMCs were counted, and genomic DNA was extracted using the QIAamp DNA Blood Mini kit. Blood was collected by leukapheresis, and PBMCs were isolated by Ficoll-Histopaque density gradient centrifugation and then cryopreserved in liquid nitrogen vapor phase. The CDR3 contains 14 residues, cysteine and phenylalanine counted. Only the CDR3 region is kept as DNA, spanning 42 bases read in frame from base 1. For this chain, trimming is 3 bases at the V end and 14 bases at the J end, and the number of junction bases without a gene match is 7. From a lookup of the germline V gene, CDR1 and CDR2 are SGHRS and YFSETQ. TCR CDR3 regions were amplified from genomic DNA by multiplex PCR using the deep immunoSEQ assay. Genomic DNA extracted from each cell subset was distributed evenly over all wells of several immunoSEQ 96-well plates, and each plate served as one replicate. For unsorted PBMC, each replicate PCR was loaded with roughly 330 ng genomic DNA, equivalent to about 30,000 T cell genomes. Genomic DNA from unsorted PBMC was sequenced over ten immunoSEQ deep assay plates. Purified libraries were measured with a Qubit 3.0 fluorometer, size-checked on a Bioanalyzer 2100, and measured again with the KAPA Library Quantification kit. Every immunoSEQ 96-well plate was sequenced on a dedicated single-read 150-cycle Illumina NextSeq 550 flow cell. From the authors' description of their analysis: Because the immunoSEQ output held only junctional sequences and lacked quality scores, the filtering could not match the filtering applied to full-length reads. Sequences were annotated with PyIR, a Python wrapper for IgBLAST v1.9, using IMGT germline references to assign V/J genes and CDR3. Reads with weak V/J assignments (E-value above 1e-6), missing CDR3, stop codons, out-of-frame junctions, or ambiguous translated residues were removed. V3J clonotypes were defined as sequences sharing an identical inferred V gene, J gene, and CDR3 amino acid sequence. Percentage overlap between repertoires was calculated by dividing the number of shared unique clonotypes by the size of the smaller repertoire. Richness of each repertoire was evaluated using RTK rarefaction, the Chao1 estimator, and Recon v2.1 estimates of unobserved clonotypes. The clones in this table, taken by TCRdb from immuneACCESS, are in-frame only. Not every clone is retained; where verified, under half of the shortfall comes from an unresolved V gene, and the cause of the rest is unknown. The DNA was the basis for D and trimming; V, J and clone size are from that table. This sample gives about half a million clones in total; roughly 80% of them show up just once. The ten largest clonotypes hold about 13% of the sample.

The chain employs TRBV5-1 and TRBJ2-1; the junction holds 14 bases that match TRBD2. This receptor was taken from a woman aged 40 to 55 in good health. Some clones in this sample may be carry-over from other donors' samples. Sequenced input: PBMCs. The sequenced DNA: TGCGCCAGCAGCTCGGGACTAGCGGGGGTTTCGGAGTTCTTC. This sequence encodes CASSSGLAGVSEFF.